The present TCR beta chain was sequenced within a study of shared clonotypes between healthy human individuals. Authors' processing steps: With immunoSEQ giving junction-only sequences and no quality scores, filtering differed. Profiled with immunoSEQ multiplex PCR; TCRdb holds only in-frame clones, not every one. V and J calls and clone size come straight from that table; D and trimming were deduced from the DNA. The sample carries over a million clones, about 98% recorded once. Among the donors, all were Caucasian adults who lived in Nashville, Tennessee. V dropped 6 bases and J dropped 5 bases, with 7 bases sitting between them. From germline, CDR1 is MNHEY and CDR2 SMNVEV (reference sequence). The CDR3 is 11 residues long.

Specimen: naive CD4+ T cells sorted from blood. As to subset: CD45RA+ positively selected. The rearrangement joins TRBV27 to TRBJ1-2; D ambiguous. The sequence was collected from a man aged 25 to 40 in good health. CDR3 region: CASSDRYGYTF. CDR3 nucleotides: TGTGCCAGCAGCGACCGGTATGGCTACACCTTC.